One sample yielded the 14 T cell receptor beta chains listed below, sequenced in a study of OX40 agonist ivuxolimab in advanced cancers. Libraries came from the immunoSEQ multiplex PCR assay. The table comes from immuneACCESS by way of TCRdb, which keeps in-frame sequences with V and J called. Part of the clones is missing from these tables; in studies checked, under half for an unresolved V gene and the rest for unknown reasons. Counted in this sample were over 60,000 clones; 82% of them appeared once. In total, the top ten clones hold approximately 6.3% of the sample. The sequencing here drew on CD4+ or CD8+ T cells sorted from blood, taken in a trial of the OX40 agonist ivuxolimab. All receptors come from an adult with an advanced solid tumor such as melanoma, head and neck, liver or kidney cancer.

The V gene is TRBV7-9, the J gene TRBJ1-1; the D gene is possibly TRBD1 (5 bases). The CDR3 has 13 residues. CDR1 is SEHNR and CDR2 is FQNEAQ in the germline V gene (reference sequence). V was cut by 4 bases and J by 10 bases, with 16 bases left in between. The CDR3 DNA reads as TGTGCCAGCAGCTGGGACCAAGGGGACCTAGCTTTCTTT. It codes for CASSWDQGDLAFF.

The J gene is TRBJ2-3, the V gene TRBV29-1, with D perhaps matching TRBD1 (5 bases). The germline gives CDR1 SQVTM, CDR2 ANQGSEA. With 5 bases removed from V and 2 bases from J, the gap between germline ends came to 14 bases. The CDR3 has 14 residues. In DNA form, the CDR3 reads TGCAGCGTTATTTTTGACAGAACCACAGATACGCAGTATTTT. It yields the protein CSVIFDRTTDTQYF.

This chain joins TRBV19 and TRBJ1-2; 8 bases fit TRBD1. After removal of 4 bases from V and 8 bases from J, the junction contained 6 bases not matched to a gene. This CDR3 is built from 13 residues. CDR1 LNHDA and CDR2 SQIVND come from the germline V gene (reference sequence). The CDR3 protein is CASSTRGHWGYTF. The CDR3 region has the DNA TGTGCCAGTAGTACCAGGGGGCACTGGGGCTACACCTTC.

This clone was seen just once. The chain carries TRBV10-3 and TRBJ2-3, with D maybe TRBD1 (6 bases). The CDR3 has 15 residues. The germline V gene encodes CDR1 ENHRY and CDR2 SYGVKD. Trimming pared 6 bases from V and 0 bases from J, leaving 13 bases between. The CDR3 loop reads CAISKTGSSTDTQYF. The CDR3 nucleotides read TGTGCCATCAGCAAAACAGGGAGTAGCACAGATACGCAGTATTTT.

The V call is TRBV30, the J call TRBJ2-7; D perhaps matches TRBD2 (7 bases). The germline gives CDR1 GTSNPN, CDR2 SVGIG (reference sequence). The CDR3 spans 14 residues. Trimming left V 2 bases short and J 2 bases short, with 13 bases between. The CDR3 region is CAWSRGGGPYEQYF. CDR3 DNA sequence: TGTGCCTGGAGTAGGGGGGGCGGGCCCTACGAGCAGTACTTC.

The gene calls are TRBV10-3 and TRBJ2-1; unclear D gene. The CDR3 covers 15 residues. V lost 3 bases and J 7 bases, leaving 16 bases between the germline ends. CDR1 ENHRY and CDR2 SYGVKD come from the germline V gene. CDR3 amino acids: CAISDYSVAKNEQFF. CDR3 sequence (DNA): TGTGCCATCAGTGATTATTCGGTGGCAAAGAATGAGCAGTTCTTC.

This clone has just one count. The J gene is TRBJ1-4, the V gene TRBV19; no reliable D call. With 7 bases removed from V and 6 bases from J, the gap between germline ends came to 12 bases. Germline V gene sequence: CDR1 LNHDA, CDR2 SQIVND (reference sequence). The CDR3 is 13 residues long. In nucleotides, the CDR3 is TGTGCCAGTACCTTCCGGGCTGATGAAAAACTGTTTTTT. Amino acids: CASTFRADEKLFF.

V usage is TRBV27 and J usage is TRBJ2-3; the match to TRBD2 covers 9 bases. Germline V gives CDR1 MNHEY, CDR2 SMNVEV (reference sequence). The CDR3 extends over 16 amino acids. Losses at the gene ends were 7 bases for V and 2 bases for J; bases not matched to a gene: 10. The CDR3 bases are TGTGCCAGCATTCCAGAGGCGGGAGGGCCCACAGATACGCAGTATTTT. Its protein is CASIPEAGGPTDTQYF.

The V and J genes are TRBV7-9 and TRBJ2-3; D uncertain. The CDR3 length is 14 residues. Deletions cut 0 bases from V and 4 bases from J, with 8 bases between. Per germline, CDR1 SEHNR and CDR2 FQNEAQ (reference sequence). CDR3 in amino acids: CASSLAGGSDTQYF. The CDR3 DNA is TGTGCCAGCAGCTTAGCGGGTGGGTCAGATACGCAGTATTTT.

The rearrangement joins TRBV2 to TRBJ2-3; 11 bases align to TRBD2. With 3 bases clipped from V and 2 bases from J, the junction kept 19 bases outside the gene matches. CDR1 SNHLY and CDR2 FYNNEI come from the germline V gene. The CDR3 has 21 residues. In nucleotides, the CDR3 is TGTGCCAGCAGTGACTTATGGGTAGCGGGGGGGGACCGACCAGCCACAGATACGCAGTATTTT. This sequence encodes CASSDLWVAGGDRPATDTQYF.

The chain combines TRBV11-3 with TRBJ1-1, with D possibly TRBD1 on 5 matching bases. V dropped 1 base and J dropped 6 bases, with 9 bases sitting between them. The germline V gene encodes CDR1 SGHNT and CDR2 YENEEA. The CDR3 is 13 residues long. The CDR3 coding sequence is TGTGCCAGCAGCTTAGCGGGGGGGGCTGAAGCTTTCTTT. As protein: CASSLAGGAEAFF.

DNA of the CDR3: TGTGCCAGCAGTTACTCGAAAGGGGGAACTAACTATGGCTACACCTTC. Translation: CASSYSKGGTNYGYTF. V is TRBV6-5 and J is TRBJ1-2, with D maybe TRBD1 (6 bases). Germline loops: CDR1 MNHEY, CDR2 SVGAGI. The V and J ends lost 0 bases and 0 bases respectively, with 11 bases between them. The CDR3 is 16 amino acids.

V and J are TRBV30 and TRBJ2-7; D is unclear. Trimming shortened V by 0 bases and J by 4 bases, and 7 bases separated the two germline ends. The CDR3 length is 12 residues. The V gene's germline CDR1 is GTSNPN and CDR2 SVGIG (reference sequence). CDR3 nucleotide sequence: TGTGCCTGGAGTGTAGGGCAGTACGAGCAGTACTTC. Its protein is CAWSVGQYEQYF. The entire variable domain, with the rest obtained from reference TRBV30 and TRBJ2-7, is as follows: SQTIHQWPATLVQPVGSPLSLECTVEGTSNPNLYWYRQAAGRGLQLLFYSVGIGQISSEVPQNLSASRPQDRQFILSSKKLLLSDSGFYLCAWSVGQYEQYFGPGTRLTVT.

This chain joins TRBV7-9 and TRBJ2-3; possibly TRBD2 for D (6 bases). Germline loops: CDR1 SEHNR, CDR2 FQNEAQ (reference sequence). V lost 3 bases and J 3 bases, leaving 13 bases between the germline ends. CDR3 length equals 15 residues. DNA for the CDR3: TGTGCCAGCAGCTTCGGTGGCGGGGAAACAGATACGCAGTATTTT. Translating it yields CASSFGGGETDTQYF.